The 5 T cell receptor beta chains below all came from one sample that was sequenced in a study of CD8 T cells in ankylosing spondylitis. From the 5' RACE reads, TCRdb called clonotypes with MiXCR, one entry per CDR3 protein. The sample records roughly 700,000 distinct CDR3 sequences, roughly 19% being singletons. General study results and limits: Several highly homologous variants made up a TCR beta motif that seemed to typify ankylosing spondylitis blood.

Their target antigens are unknown. The sample was blood, either unsorted or a sorted T cell fraction (not recorded which). The receptors were sampled from a male donor with ankylosing spondylitis.

This clonotype was seen at least ten times. The J gene is TRBJ1-1, the V gene TRBV5-1, with D perhaps matching TRBD1 (5 bases). The V end lost 4 bases, the J end lost 3 bases, and 31 bases lay between the germline ends. CDR3 length: 20 residues. CDR1 is SGHRS and CDR2 is YFSETQ in the germline V gene. The CDR3 DNA is TGCGCCAGCAGCCTATGGGTCCTAGGGGAATCCCACGTCAAGGACACTGAAGCTTTCTTT. Translated: CASSLWVLGESHVKDTEAFF.

This clonotype has a handful of counts. This chain uses TRBV29-1 with TRBJ2-7; D gene ambiguous. This CDR3 contains 13 residues. CDR1 SQVTM and CDR2 ANQGSEA come from the germline V gene. The V end was cut by 6 bases, the J end by 7 bases, with 19 bases between. In DNA, the CDR3 is TGCAGCGTATTTCCAGACGGGTTCGGGGAGCAGTACTTC. This gives the protein CSVFPDGFGEQYF.

This clonotype was seen a handful of times. For the CDR3, the DNA is TGCAGTGCCCAGAGGGGAGGACGGTACACTGAAGCTTTCTTT. The encoded protein is CSAQRGGRYTEAFF. V gene TRBV20-1 combines with J gene TRBJ1-1, with a weak D call TRBD1 (5 bases). This CDR3 has 14 residues. With 6 bases removed from V and 3 bases from J, the gap between germline ends came to 17 bases. The germline V gene encodes CDR1 DFQATT and CDR2 SNEGSKA (reference sequence).

The chain has TRBV12-3 or TRBV12-4 and TRBJ2-3; D possibly corresponds to TRBD2 (5 bases). Trimming took 9 bases from V and 2 from J, leaving 9 bases between them. The CDR3 has 12 amino acids. CDR3 nucleotides: TGTGCCAGGAGCGGCTACACAGATACGCAGTATTTT. Residues: CARSGYTDTQYF.

The rearrangement links TRBV2 to TRBJ2-7; TRBD1 matches at 10 bases. Germline CDR1 SNHLY, CDR2 FYNNEI. The trim removed 11 bases at V and 3 bases at J, leaving 13 bases unmatched. This CDR3 has 15 residues. CDR3: CALRAGTGDFYEQYF. Here the CDR3 DNA reads TGTGCCCTGAGGGCGGGGACAGGGGACTTCTACGAGCAGTACTTC.